This T cell receptor (beta chain) was documented in a study of human T cells and chemical hapten exposure. Study overall: Patients, mostly women, had alopecia areata, alopecia totalis or alopecia universalis.

Time point given: patch test 2, 6 weeks after DPC sensitization. This sample's treatment: therapeutic diphenylcyclopropenone sensitization with weekly scalp DPC. Whole blood, unfractionated, served as the material for total RNA extraction. Germline CDR1 is MNHEY and CDR2 is SVGEGT. The CDR3 extends over 15 amino acids. TCRdb recomputed calls from the RACE reads with MiXCR, one row per CDR3 protein. Among approximately 100,000 distinct CDR3 sequences listed, roughly a tenth were seen once. This clonotype was detected only a few times. The junction and the germline gene differ at one end; a read error may be behind it.

V usage is TRBV6-2 or TRBV6-3 and J usage is TRBJ2-4; D might be TRBD1 (6 bases). This material consisted of whole blood, taken in connection with sensitization to the hapten diphenylcyclopropenone (DPC). This clonotype was obtained from a woman between 35 and 50 years old with alopecia areata. Some clones in this sample may be carry-over from other donors' samples. For the CDR3, the DNA is TGTGCCAGCTTCCCGGGACACCAAGCCCAAAACATTCAGTACTTC. It codes for CASFPGHQAQNIQYF.